The 17 T cell receptor beta chains below all came from one sample that was sequenced in a study of blood T cell repertoires in COVID-19. Method: immunoSEQ multiplex PCR; TCRdb's copy keeps in-frame clones and lacks some. The table records 340,000 or so clones, over 75% of them present only once. The sample was peripheral blood. The receptors derive from a man aged 45 to 65 with active or convalescent COVID-19.

The chain uses TRBV6-5 and TRBJ2-1, with 9 bases that match TRBD1. Germline V gene data show CDR1 as MNHEY and CDR2 as SVGAGI. V was clipped by 0 bases and J by 7 bases; unmatched bases: 7. CDR3 length: 16 amino acids. CDR3 coding DNA: TGTGCCAGCAGTTACTCCTCGGGACAGGGTTTAAATGAGCAGTTCTTC. Translating gives CASSYSSGQGLNEQFF.

This rearrangement joins TRBV3-1 (or the pseudogene TRBV3-2) to TRBJ1-5, with D possibly TRBD1 on 6 matching bases. The CDR3 is 17 amino acids. V shed 1 base and J shed 3 bases, with 16 bases lying between them. CDR1 and CDR2 from the germline V gene are LGHDT and YNNKEL (reference sequence). The CDR3 bases are TGTGCCAGCAGCCAAGGGGGTTATGGACAGTTCAATCAGCCCCAGCATTTT. It is translated as CASSQGGYGQFNQPQHF.

The J gene is TRBJ1-6, the V gene TRBV28, with 9 nucleotides matching TRBD1. Germline lookup yields CDR1 MDHEN and CDR2 SYDVKM. J was trimmed by 8 bases and V by 2 bases; bases with no gene match: 4. CDR3 length: 15 residues. CDR3 loop: CASSLGDRDHSPLHF. The CDR3 DNA sequence: TGTGCCAGCAGTTTAGGGGACAGGGATCATTCACCCCTCCACTTT.

This clone has just a few counts. J is TRBJ1-4 and V is TRBV11-2; tentatively, D is TRBD1 (5 bases). The CDR3 sequence is 13 residues long. CDR1 and CDR2 (germline): SGHAT, FQNNGV. V was shortened by 4 bases and J by 7 bases, with 10 bases between the two germline ends. CDR3 loop: CASSWVTGEKLFF. In DNA form, the CDR3 reads TGTGCCAGCAGCTGGGTAACAGGTGAAAAACTGTTTTTT.

This clone has only one observation. The chain is built from TRBV9 and TRBJ1-1; possible D gene TRBD1, 6 bases. The CDR3 contains 13 residues. Trimming shortened V by 2 bases and J by 4 bases, and 9 bases separated the two germline ends. Germline CDR1 and CDR2: SGDLS and YYNGEE. CDR3 DNA: TGTGCCAGCAGCGTCCAGGGGATCACTGAAGCTTTCTTT. Its translation is CASSVQGITEAFF.

The chain uses TRBV2 and TRBJ1-6; 7 bases align to TRBD1. Germline-derived CDR1 and CDR2 are SNHLY and FYNNEI. V gave up 2 bases and J gave up 5 bases; unmatched junction bases: 9. This CDR3 is 17 amino acids long. CDR3 bases: TGTGCCAGCAGTGAACGGGGGACAGTGATTAATAATTCACCCCTCCACTTT. This codes for CASSERGTVINNSPLHF. Using reference TRBV2 and TRBJ1-6 for the parts outside the CDR3, the full variable domain is EPEVTQTPSHQVTQMGQEVILRCVPISNHLYFYWYRQILGQKVEFLVSFYNNEISEKSEIFDDQFSVERPDGSNFTLKIRSTKLEDSAMYFCASSERGTVINNSPLHFGNGTRLTVT.

The genes are TRBV7-9 and TRBJ1-5; D remains unclear. The CDR3 totals 16 residues. Germline CDR1 SEHNR, CDR2 FQNEAQ (reference sequence). V lost 2 bases and J 12 bases, leaving 23 bases between the germline ends. The CDR3 is CASSLSPGKLNEDQHF. The DNA of the CDR3 is TGTGCCAGCAGCTTAAGCCCTGGAAAGCTCAACGAGGACCAGCATTTT. Full variable domain (missing parts from reference TRBV7-9 and TRBJ1-5): DTGVSQNPRHKITKRGQNVTFRCDPISEHNRLYWYRQTLGQGPEFLTYFQNEAQLEKSRLLSDRFSAERPKGSFSTLEIQRTEQGDSAMYLCASSLSPGKLNEDQHFGDGTRLSIL.

The chain couples TRBV2 to TRBJ1-5; D perhaps matches TRBD1 (5 bases). CDR1 and CDR2 (germline): SNHLY, FYNNEI. The CDR3 is 12 residues long. Trimming took 8 bases from V and 4 from J, leaving 9 bases between them. Here the CDR3 reads CASHRPNQPQHF. Written as DNA, the CDR3 is TGTGCCAGCCACAGGCCTAATCAGCCCCAGCATTTT.

The chain couples TRBV10-3 to TRBJ1-2; 9 bases line up with TRBD1. Germline trimming cut 6 bases from V and 5 bases from J; bases unmatched to any gene: 7. Germline V lookup: CDR1 ENHRY, CDR2 SYGVKD. The CDR3 has 14 amino acids. The CDR3 bases are TGTGCCATCAGGGGGACAGGGACGATATATGGCTACACCTTC. Translation: CAIRGTGTIYGYTF.

The J gene is TRBJ1-5, the V gene TRBV2, with D possibly being TRBD1 (5 bases). Trimming pared 6 bases from V and 7 bases from J, leaving 13 bases between. The CDR3 has 13 residues. Germline V gives CDR1 SNHLY, CDR2 FYNNEI. The CDR3 nucleotides read TGTGCCAGCAGGGGGCAAGAAGGGCAGCCCCAGCATTTT. It yields the protein CASRGQEGQPQHF.

The chain employs TRBV14 and TRBJ2-3, with TRBD2 matching over 7 bases. The CDR3 runs to 13 residues. With V trimmed by 4 bases and J by 4 bases, 2 bases remained unmatched. From germline, CDR1 is SGHDN and CDR2 FVKESK. The CDR3: CASSRGGSDTQYF. Here the CDR3 DNA reads TGTGCCAGCAGCCGGGGGGGGTCAGATACGCAGTATTTT.

This clone has only a few counts. This chain connects TRBV6-5 to TRBJ1-5; TRBD1 aligns across 9 bases. Germline-derived CDR1 and CDR2 are MNHEY and SVGAGI. The CDR3 totals 15 residues. Trimming at V came to 4 bases and at J to 3 bases, leaving 4 bases not matched to a gene. CDR3 sequence reads: CASSSGTGPNQPQHF. The CDR3 DNA sequence: TGTGCCAGCAGTTCCGGGACAGGGCCCAATCAGCCCCAGCATTTT.

This clone was counted a single time. CDR3 region: CASSRTDNNEQFF. The DNA for the CDR3 is TGTGCCAGCTCACGGACAGACAACAATGAGCAGTTCTTC. The chain employs TRBV28 and TRBJ2-1; possibly TRBD1 for D (6 bases). Germline CDR1 and CDR2: MDHEN and SYDVKM. This CDR3 region has 13 residues. Trimming took off 8 bases at V and 5 bases at J, with 13 bases between the two ends.

This rearrangement joins TRBV2 to TRBJ1-4, with TRBD1 matching 10 bases. This CDR3 has 15 amino acids. With 4 bases clipped from V and 13 bases from J, the junction kept 12 bases outside the gene matches. The germline V gene encodes CDR1 SNHLY and CDR2 FYNNEI. This CDR3 is CASSASTGGAVGLFF. CDR3 nucleotide sequence: TGTGCCAGCAGTGCCTCGACAGGGGGCGCGGTGGGACTGTTTTTT.

The genes are TRBV5-1 and TRBJ1-2; D unclear. The V gene's germline CDR1 is SGHRS and CDR2 YFSETQ. V was trimmed by 3 bases and J by 4 bases, leaving 16 bases between them. This CDR3 has 15 residues. The CDR3 sequence: CASSSGGILGYGYTF. The DNA of the CDR3 is TGCGCCAGCAGCTCGGGAGGCATCCTTGGCTATGGCTACACCTTC.

J is TRBJ1-2 and V is TRBV19; D is unresolved. This CDR3 comprises 16 residues. The V gene's germline CDR1 is LNHDA and CDR2 SQIVND (reference sequence). The V end was cut by 0 bases, the J end by 0 bases, with 11 bases between. The CDR3 protein is CASSIDKANSNYGYTF. The CDR3 coding sequence is TGTGCCAGTAGTATAGATAAAGCCAACTCTAACTATGGCTACACCTTC. The full variable domain, completed using reference TRBV19 and TRBJ1-2, is DGGITQSPKYLFRKEGQNVTLSCEQNLNHDAMYWYRQDPGQGLRLIYYSQIVNDFQKGDIAEGYSVSREKKESFPLTVTSAQKNPTAFYLCASSIDKANSNYGYTFGSGTRLTVV.

The chain combines TRBV11-2 with TRBJ2-3; TRBD2 is a possible D gene (6 bases). Between the trimmed V and J ends, which lost 5 bases and 10 bases, there was a span of 10 bases. The germline CDR1 and CDR2 sequences are SGHAT and FQNNGV. The CDR3 is made up of 11 amino acids. This CDR3 is CASSRLGPQYF. DNA for the CDR3: TGTGCCAGCAGCAGACTAGGCCCGCAGTATTTT.